This T cell receptor beta chain stems from a study of OX40 agonist ivuxolimab in advanced cancers. Study-level information: Earlier treatment with anti-PD-1, anti-PD-L1 or anti-CTLA-4 was permitted, and 30% to 40% had received some.

Clones were read by immunoSEQ multiplex PCR, and TCRdb kept only the in-frame ones, dropping some. The table lists nearly 85,000 clones, about 86% of them singletons. The CDR3 spans 17 residues. With 1 base removed from V and 10 bases from J, the gap between germline ends came to 20 bases. CDR1 and CDR2 (germline): MGHRA, YSYEKL. The specimen was CD4+ or CD8+ T cells sorted from blood, collected in a trial of the OX40 agonist ivuxolimab. The clonotype was recovered from an adult with an advanced solid tumor such as melanoma, head and neck, liver or kidney cancer. The chain carries TRBV4-1 and TRBJ1-6; D may be TRBD1 (6 bases). CDR3 region: CASSQVGGGRGGSPLHF. The DNA for the CDR3 is TGCGCCAGCAGCCAAGTGGGGGGGGGCAGGGGAGGATCACCCCTCCACTTT.